The TCR beta chain under discussion was sequenced for a study of human T cells and chemical hapten exposure. Study summary: There were per-sample TCR yield variations, arising mainly from small pooled library volume differences. Broader study findings: Among expanded TCRs, significantly more large CDR3 similarity clusters formed than among controls.

CDR1 is SGHTA and CDR2 is FQGNSA in the germline V gene. This CDR3 contains 16 residues. As concerns this clonotype: The antigen is undetermined. A much more abundant neighbour one base away suggests this may be a read error.

Per the study methods: Sequenced samples showed a median of 95,638 TCRs each, with counts running from 23,224 to 690,600. TCRdb fed the RACE reads into MiXCR, producing one record per CDR3 protein. In this record, the V and J calls reflect TCRdb's handling and not the investigators' own analysis. Of around 77,000 distinct CDR3 sequences in the sample, 7.5% to 10% were seen once. Time point specified: patch test 1, 2 weeks after DPC sensitization. The treatment is: therapeutic diphenylcyclopropenone sensitization with weekly scalp DPC. The J gene is TRBJ1-2, the V gene TRBV7-2, with D perhaps TRBD1 (5 bases). The clonotype originates from a woman in her forties with alopecia areata. Some clones in this sample may be carry-over from other donors' samples. The specimen comprised whole blood, sampled in connection with sensitization to the hapten diphenylcyclopropenone (DPC). CDR3 loop: CASGLAGTSGARGYTF. Here the CDR3 DNA reads TGTGCCAGCGGCTTAGCGGGGACTTCCGGGGCGCGGGGCTACACCTTC.